This T cell receptor beta chain was retrieved from a study of blood T cell repertoires in COVID-19. The data were produced by immunoSEQ multiplex PCR, yet TCRdb's version contains in-frame clones alone and is incomplete. The sample lists approximately 71,000 clones, around 80% occurring once. Trimming shortened V by 6 bases and J by 2 bases, and 22 bases separated the two germline ends. CDR1 is MGHRA, CDR2 YSYEKL, per germline. This CDR3 is 17 amino acids long. The chain is built from TRBV4-1 and TRBJ1-2; D is perhaps TRBD1 (6 bases). The specimen sequenced was peripheral blood. This clonotype was obtained from a man aged 55 to 69 with active or convalescent COVID-19. The CDR3 DNA reads TGCGCCAGCAGGCCCGGCCTGGGACACCTCTCCAACTATGGCTACACCTTC. Residues: CASRPGLGHLSNYGYTF.